The 8 T cell receptor beta chains below were found in one sample sequenced in a study of OX40 agonist ivuxolimab in advanced cancers. Sequencing was performed with immunoSEQ multiplex PCR; in TCRdb, only in-frame clones are kept and a portion is missing. The sample records some 73,000 clones, about 87% being singletons. The sequences come from CD4+ or CD8+ T cells sorted from blood, collected in a trial of the OX40 agonist ivuxolimab. These receptors were taken from an adult with an advanced solid tumor such as melanoma, head and neck, liver or kidney cancer.

This sequence joins TRBV5-6 and TRBJ1-2, with 10 bases identical to TRBD1. After removal of 5 bases from V and 5 bases from J, the junction contained 9 bases not matched to a gene. CDR3 length equals 15 residues. Germline V lookup: CDR1 SGHDT, CDR2 YYEEEE. In DNA, the CDR3 is TGTGCCAGCAGAAGGGACAGGGGAAGTAGGTATGGCTACACCTTC. It yields the protein CASRRDRGSRYGYTF. The whole variable domain, filled in from reference TRBV5-6 and TRBJ1-2, reads DAGVTQSPTHLIKTRGQQVTLRCSPKSGHDTVSWYQQALGQGPQFIFQYYEEEERQRGNFPDRFSGHQFPNYSSELNVNALLLGDSALYLCASRRDRGSRYGYTFGSGTRLTVV.

This rearrangement joins TRBV28 to TRBJ1-2; no clear D. Per germline, CDR1 MDHEN and CDR2 SYDVKM. The V gene lost 4 bases and the J gene lost 6 bases, with 15 bases spanning the gap. The CDR3 length is 14 residues. DNA for the CDR3: TGTGCCAGCAGTTCCTTCGGTTCACTCCATGGCTACACCTTC. This gives the protein CASSSFGSLHGYTF.

The genes are TRBV7-9 and TRBJ2-7, with 9 bases that match TRBD1. The CDR3 sequence is 16 residues long. The V gene end was trimmed by 5 bases and the J gene end by 0 bases; junction bases not matched to a gene: 8. Germline V gene data show CDR1 as SEHNR and CDR2 as FQNEAQ (reference sequence). Here the CDR3 reads CASSQSRDRASYEQYF. The CDR3 coding sequence is TGTGCCAGCAGCCAGAGCCGGGACAGGGCCTCCTACGAGCAGTACTTC.

The chain joins TRBV11-1 to TRBJ1-4; D is undetermined. Trimming pared 1 base from V and 8 bases from J, leaving 8 bases between. Germline CDR1 is SGHAT and CDR2 is FQDESV (reference sequence). There are 13 residues in the CDR3. CDR3 nucleotides: TGTGCCAGCAGCTTAGTGGTCGAGGAAAAACTGTTTTTT. This codes for CASSLVVEEKLFF.

The count of this clone is one. This chain joins TRBV28 and TRBJ2-3, with 9 bases lining up with TRBD2. CDR3 size: 16 residues. Germline assignment: CDR1 MDHEN and CDR2 SYDVKM. V was pared by 6 bases and J by 4 bases, with 11 bases of the junction left unmatched. CDR3 amino acids: CASSQPAGGPPDTQYF. The DNA of the CDR3 is TGTGCCAGCAGCCAGCCGGCGGGAGGGCCCCCAGATACGCAGTATTTT.

This chain connects TRBV18 to TRBJ2-2, with TRBD1 matching 10 bases. After removal of 5 bases from V and 13 bases from J, the junction contained 7 bases not matched to a gene. CDR1 and CDR2 from the germline V gene are KGHSH and LQKENI. The length of the CDR3 is 13 residues. The CDR3 DNA reads as TGTGCCAGCTCAGAAGGACAGGGGGATTGGCTGTTTTTT. Encoded protein: CASSEGQGDWLFF.

The genes are TRBV15 and TRBJ1-1; D is possibly TRBD1 (5 bases). The CDR3 contains 14 residues. V lost 4 bases to trimming and J lost 4 bases, with 13 bases between them. Germline assignment: CDR1 LNHNV and CDR2 YYDKDF (reference sequence). CDR3 protein: CATSKELGTTEAFF. The CDR3 DNA reads TGTGCCACCAGCAAGGAACTGGGGACCACTGAAGCTTTCTTT. The complete variable domain, with remaining parts taken from reference TRBV15 and TRBJ1-1, reads DAMVIQNPRYQVTQFGKPVTLSCSQTLNHNVMYWYQQKSSQAPKLLFHYYDKDFNNEADTPDNFQSRRPNTSFCFLDIRSPGLGDTAMYLCATSKELGTTEAFFGQGTRLTVV.

The rearrangement uses TRBV5-1 and TRBJ1-1; 11 nucleotides agree with TRBD1. Germline CDR1 and CDR2: SGHRS and YFSETQ. The CDR3 consists of 16 residues. V dropped 4 bases and J dropped 1; count of bases not matched to a gene: 6. The CDR3 nucleotides are TGCGCCAGCAGCCCAGGACAGGGGGCTGCGAACACTGAAGCTTTCTTT. This gives the protein CASSPGQGAANTEAFF.